One sample yielded the 13 T cell receptor beta chains listed below, sequenced in a study of cytomegalovirus exposure and HLA in healthy donors. The PCR was carried out with 60 Vbeta primers and 13 Jbeta primers. Profiling relied on immunoSEQ multiplex PCR, and the TCRdb table lists in-frame clones only, not all of them. The sample has fewer than 200,000 clones; about three quarters are singletons. Source material: PBMCs. These receptors were taken from a female donor in good health and CMV-seronegative.

The chain's CDR3 is CASSPIPGAGGIGRNTIYF. CDR3 nucleotides: TGTGCCAGCTCACCAATCCCCGGGGCAGGGGGAATTGGAAGAAACACCATATATTTT. The rearrangement joins TRBV18 to TRBJ1-3; 7 positions match TRBD1. This CDR3 contains 19 residues. CDR1 and CDR2 from the germline V gene are KGHSH and LQKENI. V was pared by 2 bases and J by 5 bases, with 18 bases of the junction left unmatched.

This chain connects TRBV7-2 to TRBJ2-2; 11 bases agree with TRBD1. V lost 4 bases, J lost 6 bases, and 10 bases stayed unmatched. In germline, CDR1 is SGHTA, CDR2 FQGNSA. The length of the CDR3 is 17 residues. This CDR3 reads CASSSTSDRGRAGELFF. The CDR3 bases are TGTGCCAGCAGCTCGACATCGGACAGGGGGCGCGCCGGGGAGCTGTTTTTT.

This chain links TRBV10-2 with TRBJ1-2; unclear D gene. V lost 0 bases, J lost 2 bases, and 10 bases lay in between. CDR3 size: 15 residues. Germline loops: CDR1 WSHSY, CDR2 SAAADI. Here the CDR3 DNA reads TGCGCCAGCAGTGAGTCGACGGGGTGGAACTATGGCTACACCTTC. It specifies CASSESTGWNYGYTF.

The genes are TRBV7-9 and TRBJ2-1, with 10 bases matching TRBD2. The V gene end was trimmed by 5 bases and the J gene end by 6 bases; junction bases not matched to a gene: 16. Germline CDR1 is SEHNR and CDR2 is FQNEAQ (reference sequence). The CDR3 runs 18 residues. CDR3: CASSPTHRAGGPTNEQFF. In DNA form, the CDR3 reads TGTGCCAGCAGCCCCACCCACAGAGCGGGAGGGCCCACCAATGAGCAGTTCTTC.

This clone was seen a few times. This chain connects TRBV30 to TRBJ1-5; D ambiguous. The germline gives CDR1 GTSNPN, CDR2 SVGIG (reference sequence). CDR3 size: 12 residues. V lost 1 base and J 6 bases, leaving 7 bases between the germline ends. CDR3 amino acids: CAWSGAGQPQHF. The CDR3 DNA is TGTGCCTGGAGTGGGGCGGGTCAGCCCCAGCATTTT.

This sequence joins TRBV5-5 and TRBJ1-5; no clear D. Germline loops: CDR1 SGHKS, CDR2 YYEKEE (reference sequence). Trimming pared 3 bases from V and 5 bases from J, leaving 18 bases between. CDR3 length equals 16 residues. CDR3 sequence: CASSSHPSGPDQPQHF. The CDR3 DNA reads TGTGCCAGCAGCTCTCACCCGAGCGGGCCGGATCAGCCCCAGCATTTT.

The V gene is TRBV27, the J gene TRBJ1-1; TRBD1 aligns across 9 bases. The CDR3 extends over 14 amino acids. Trimming at V came to 6 bases and at J to 5 bases, leaving 7 bases not matched to a gene. Germline lookup yields CDR1 MNHEY and CDR2 SMNVEV (reference sequence). The CDR3 DNA reads TGTGCCAGCAGGCCTGGACAGGGGAGGACTGAAGCTTTCTTT. This codes for CASRPGQGRTEAFF.

The chain carries TRBV9 and TRBJ1-5, with 8 bases identical to TRBD1. Germline CDR1 is SGDLS and CDR2 is YYNGEE. There are 15 residues in the CDR3. The junction had 6 bases not matched to a gene; V was cut back by 3 bases and J by 4 bases. The CDR3 nucleotides read TGTGCCAGCAGCGAAGGACAGGGTGGGAATCAGCCCCAGCATTTT. Translated, it gives CASSEGQGGNQPQHF.

The chain couples TRBV6-5 to TRBJ1-5; 9 nucleotides line up with TRBD1. The CDR3 covers 14 residues. V trimming: 6 bases; J trimming: 7 bases; junction bases outside the gene matches: 7. Germline V gene data show CDR1 as MNHEY and CDR2 as SVGAGI. As DNA, the CDR3 is TGTGCCAGCAGCCCTAGTGGACAGGGGCAGCCCCAGCATTTT. It yields the protein CASSPSGQGQPQHF.

J is TRBJ1-1 and V is TRBV11-2, with no clear D. The germline V gene encodes CDR1 SGHAT and CDR2 FQNNGV. The CDR3 sequence is 14 residues long. Between the trimmed V and J ends, which lost 2 bases and 1 base, there was a span of 8 bases. The DNA for the CDR3 is TGTGCCAGCAGCTTAAGTCACGGGAACACTGAAGCTTTCTTT. Amino acid sequence: CASSLSHGNTEAFF.

V and J are TRBV29-1 and TRBJ2-1; 9 positions match TRBD2. V trimming: 3 bases; J trimming: 9 bases; junction bases outside the gene matches: 6. Germline CDR1 SQVTM, CDR2 ANQGSEA. CDR3 length equals 13 residues. The CDR3: CSVEVVAGAEQFF. As DNA, the CDR3 is TGCAGCGTTGAGGTTGTAGCGGGAGCTGAGCAGTTCTTC.

The chain recombines TRBV4-2 with TRBJ2-7; D is perhaps TRBD2 (5 bases). Trimming took 0 bases from V and 8 from J, leaving 17 bases between them. CDR1 and CDR2 from the germline V gene are LGHNA and YNFKEQ. This CDR3 region has 15 residues. The CDR3: CASSQENTSLRKQYF. The CDR3 DNA is TGTGCCAGCAGCCAAGAAAATACTAGTCTACGGAAGCAGTACTTC.

The chain uses TRBV2 and TRBJ2-3; no definite D call. The CDR3 runs 12 residues. Germline V CDR1 and CDR2: SNHLY, FYNNEI. V gave up 4 bases and J gave up 3 bases, with 5 bases separating them. In DNA, the CDR3 is TGTGCCAGCAGTGCGTCTACAGATACGCAGTATTTT. This encodes CASSASTDTQYF. Filled out from reference TRBV2 and TRBJ2-3, the complete variable domain reads EPEVTQTPSHQVTQMGQEVILRCVPISNHLYFYWYRQILGQKVEFLVSFYNNEISEKSEIFDDQFSVERPDGSNFTLKIRSTKLEDSAMYFCASSASTDTQYFGPGTRLTVL.